This T cell receptor (beta chain) was identified in a study of shared clonotypes between healthy human individuals. General study points: Depth of sequencing was expected to influence donor clonotype sharing.

Looked up from germline, CDR1 is PRHDT and CDR2 is FYEKMQ (reference sequence). The CDR3 is made up of 14 amino acids. V trimming: 5 bases; J trimming: 5 bases; junction bases outside the gene matches: 7. Deep-level assay runs were performed. Unsorted PBMC replicate PCRs used roughly 270 ng DNA, around 28,000 T cell genomes. Profiled with immunoSEQ multiplex PCR; TCRdb holds only in-frame clones, not every one. Of about 470,000 clones listed, 70% to 80% are singletons. Note on this clone: The target antigen is unknown.

Sequencing was performed on PBMCs. The receptor was isolated from a woman aged 40 to 55 in good health. Some clones in this sample may be carry-over from other donors' samples. This rearrangement joins TRBV13 to TRBJ2-7; 9 bases match TRBD2. CDR3 loop: CASSPRGGGNEQYF. For the CDR3, the DNA is TGTGCCAGCAGCCCGCGGGGGGGAGGGAACGAGCAGTACTTC.